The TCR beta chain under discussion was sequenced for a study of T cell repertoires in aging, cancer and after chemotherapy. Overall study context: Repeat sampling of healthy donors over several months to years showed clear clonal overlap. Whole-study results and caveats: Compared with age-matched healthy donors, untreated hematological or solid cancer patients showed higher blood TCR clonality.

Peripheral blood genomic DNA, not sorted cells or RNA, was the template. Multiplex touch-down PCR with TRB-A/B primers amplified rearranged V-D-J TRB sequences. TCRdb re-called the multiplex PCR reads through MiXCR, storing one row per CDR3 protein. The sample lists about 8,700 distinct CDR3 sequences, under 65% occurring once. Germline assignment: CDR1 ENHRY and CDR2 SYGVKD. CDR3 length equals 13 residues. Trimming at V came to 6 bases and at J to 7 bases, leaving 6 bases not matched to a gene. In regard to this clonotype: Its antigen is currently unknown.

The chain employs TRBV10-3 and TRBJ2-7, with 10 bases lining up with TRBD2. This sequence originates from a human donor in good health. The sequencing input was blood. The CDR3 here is CAIRWTSGEEQYF. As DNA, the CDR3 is TGTGCCATCAGGTGGACTAGCGGCGAGGAGCAGTACTTC.